Described below is a single T cell receptor (beta chain) sequence and its context. The data were obtained in a study of blood T cell repertoires in COVID-19. This table comes from immunoSEQ multiplex PCR, and its TCRdb copy is limited to in-frame clones, with some not included. This sample yields about 210,000 clones, of which roughly 85% are seen a single time; 2.4% belongs to the top ten. This CDR3 has 18 amino acids. V gave up 1 base and J gave up 4 bases; unmatched junction bases: 10. Germline-derived CDR1 and CDR2 are SEHNR and FQNEAQ (reference sequence). The sequence was collected from a woman aged 70 to 79 with COVID-19, enrolled during active disease. The chain uses TRBV7-9 and TRBJ1-1; the match to TRBD1 covers 12 bases. The material sequenced was peripheral blood. The CDR3 region has the DNA TGTGCCAGCAGCTTAGAGGGACAGGGGGCGGGATTCGGCACTGAAGCTTTCTTT. It is translated as CASSLEGQGAGFGTEAFF.